This record covers a single T cell receptor beta chain. The sample belongs to a study of OX40 agonist ivuxolimab in advanced cancers. Repertoires were generated with immunoSEQ multiplex PCR, while TCRdb's copy carries only in-frame clones and drops some. The repertoire holds under 20,000 clones, about 67% seen once, with roughly 19% in the top ten. Here the sequenced sample was CD4+ or CD8+ T cells sorted from blood, taken in a trial of the OX40 agonist ivuxolimab. This clonotype originated in an adult with an advanced solid tumor such as melanoma, head and neck, liver or kidney cancer.

Written as DNA, the CDR3 is TGTGCCAGTAGTATAAGCCTTAACTATGGCTACACCTTC. It specifies CASSISLNYGYTF. The chain combines TRBV19 with TRBJ1-2; no clear D. V was clipped by 2 bases and J by 1 base, with 5 bases between them. The CDR3 runs 13 residues. CDR1 and CDR2 (germline): LNHDA, SQIVND (reference sequence).